This TCR beta chain was sequenced during a study of blood T cell repertoires in COVID-19. The overall study: From the United States, Italy and Spain came samples of acute and convalescent COVID-19. Sample material is recorded as cDNA or gDNA derived from T cells, B-cell-depleted T cells, or PBMCs.

This CDR3 contains 15 residues. Libraries were prepared by immunoSEQ multiplex PCR; TCRdb keeps only in-frame clonotypes and omits some of them. The sample has about 480,000 clones, approximately 89% seen once. The clonotype originates from a man younger than 30 with COVID-19, enrolled during active disease. This chain joins TRBV21-1 and TRBJ1-5. TRBV21-1 is an annotated pseudogene. The sample was peripheral blood. As DNA, the CDR3 is TGTGCCAGCAGCGCGAGGGTCCTTAGCAATCAGCCCCAGCATTTT. This gives the protein CASSARVLSNQPQHF.